Listed here is a single TCR beta chain. This sample was taken from a study of blood T cell repertoires in COVID-19. The germline V gene has CDR1 SGHTA and CDR2 FQGNSA. The CDR3 is 16 residues long. Losses at the gene ends were 3 bases for V and 3 bases for J; bases not matched to a gene: 6. Only in-frame clones appear in the TCRdb table, and some are missing; sequencing was by immunoSEQ multiplex PCR. The sample comprises a few hundred thousand clones, around 81% of which are singletons, and about 3.5% rests with the top ten. The sequence was collected from a man aged 45-65 years who had recovered from COVID-19. Material: PBMCs or T cells enriched from blood (not recorded which). This sequence joins TRBV7-2 and TRBJ2-3; 10 bases match TRBD2. CDR3 nucleotide sequence: TGTGCCAGCAGCTTCCGAGTAGCGGGGGGTACAGATACGCAGTATTTT. Protein product: CASSFRVAGGTDTQYF.